These 11 T cell receptor beta chains share one sample of origin, sequenced in a study of human T cells and chemical hapten exposure. Time point specified: patch test 1, 2 weeks after DPC sensitization. Treatment meaning: therapeutic diphenylcyclopropenone sensitization with weekly scalp DPC. TCRdb re-analysed the RACE reads in MiXCR, keeping a single row per CDR3 protein. The sample consists of 100,000 to 150,000 distinct CDR3 sequences, 12% to 15% of them appearing once. This sample comprised whole blood, obtained in connection with sensitization to the hapten diphenylcyclopropenone (DPC). The receptors here all came from a man between 18 and 29 years old with alopecia areata. Some clones in this sample may be carry-over from other donors' samples.

In its sample, this clonotype was seen a few times. The chain combines TRBV4-3 with TRBJ1-1, with 8 bases identical to TRBD1. The CDR3 length is 15 residues. Germline assignment: CDR1 LGHNA and CDR2 YSLEER. With V trimmed by 0 bases and J by 4 bases, 4 bases remained unmatched. The CDR3 nucleotides read TGCGCCAGCAGCCAAGACCCAGGGGGCTCCACTGAAGCTTTCTTT. Translating it yields CASSQDPGGSTEAFF.

The rearrangement joins TRBV28 to TRBJ1-3; D gene unclear. The CDR3 loop spans 17 amino acids. Trimming shortened V by 4 bases and J by 4 bases, and 20 bases separated the two germline ends. The germline V gene has CDR1 MDHEN and CDR2 SYDVKM. CDR3 loop: CASSYQRTSSAGNTIYF. The CDR3 region has the DNA TGTGCCAGCAGTTACCAGCGTACCAGCTCGGCAGGAAACACCATATATTTT.

This clonotype came up many times. J is TRBJ2-2 and V is TRBV20-1, with 9 nucleotides matching TRBD2. Germline CDR1 and CDR2: DFQATT and SNEGSKA (reference sequence). The V gene end was trimmed by 3 bases and the J gene end by 4 bases; junction bases not matched to a gene: 6. The CDR3 runs 15 residues. The CDR3 DNA sequence: TGCAGTGCTAGGTCCGGGACTAGCAGCACCGGGGAGCTGTTTTTT. Translated, it gives CSARSGTSSTGELFF.

DNA of the CDR3: TGTGCCAGCAACATTGGGGTTACGTCTCACGAGCAGTACTTC. Protein sequence: CASNIGVTSHEQYF. The chain is built from TRBV28 and TRBJ2-7; D is uncertain. CDR1 and CDR2 from the germline V gene are MDHEN and SYDVKM. This CDR3 has 14 residues. V was trimmed by 7 bases and J by 5 bases, leaving 18 bases between them.

In this sample, this clonotype turned up a few times. The genes are TRBV7-6 and TRBJ1-1; maybe TRBD1 (5 bases). V was cut by 1 base and J by 4 bases, with 13 bases left in between. CDR1 and CDR2 (germline): SGHVS, FNYEAQ. The CDR3 loop spans 15 amino acids. The CDR3 loop is CASSLGGSGTTEAFF. CDR3 sequence (DNA): TGTGCCAGCAGCTTAGGCGGGTCAGGGACCACTGAAGCTTTCTTT.

The chain carries TRBV4-3 and TRBJ1-3; D unresolved. Germline-derived CDR1 and CDR2 are LGHNA and YSLEER. Deletions cut 4 bases from V and 0 bases from J, with 10 bases between. The CDR3 runs 15 residues. This CDR3 is CASSPTTSSGNTIYF. The CDR3 bases are TGCGCCAGCAGCCCTACAACCAGCTCTGGAAACACCATATATTTT.

This chain joins TRBV5-4 and TRBJ2-5, with 7 bases lining up with TRBD1. CDR1 and CDR2 (germline): SGHNT, YYREEE (reference sequence). The CDR3 is 16 amino acids. V lost 0 bases to trimming and J lost 5 bases; unmatched junction nucleotides: 10. In DNA, the CDR3 is TGTGCCAGCAGCTTGGGTACAGGGGTGGGCAGGGAGACCCAGTACTTC. Its translation: CASSLGTGVGRETQYF.

This clonotype was recorded a few times. In DNA, the CDR3 is TGTGCCAGCAGTTTCAGAACGGGGTCTATGAACACTGAAGCTTTCTTT. It specifies CASSFRTGSMNTEAFF. J is TRBJ1-1 and V is TRBV12-3 or TRBV12-4; D is unresolved. Trimming stripped 3 bases from V and 0 bases from J, with 14 bases between. The CDR3 covers 16 residues.

This clonotype was recorded a few times. The J gene is TRBJ2-2, the V gene TRBV18; D uncertain. The CDR3 totals 14 residues. V gave up 0 bases and J gave up 4 bases, with 6 bases separating them. Germline loops: CDR1 KGHSH, CDR2 LQKENI. The CDR3 region has the DNA TGTGCCAGCTCACCACCGTCTGTCACCGGGGAGCTGTTTTTT. It codes for CASSPPSVTGELFF.

V and J are TRBV20-1 and TRBJ2-3, with 10 bases fitting TRBD2. The germline V gene encodes CDR1 DFQATT and CDR2 SNEGSKA (reference sequence). The CDR3 extends over 19 amino acids. V trimming: 1 base; J trimming: 0 bases; junction bases outside the gene matches: 13. CDR3 amino acids: CSARVLSRAGGLSTDTQYF. In DNA, the CDR3 is TGCAGTGCTAGAGTGCTTTCTCGAGCGGGGGGGCTGAGCACAGATACGCAGTATTTT.

The rearrangement uses TRBV12-3 or TRBV12-4 and TRBJ2-3, with D perhaps TRBD1 or TRBD2 (5 bases each). Trimming shortened V by 7 bases and J by 4 bases, and 9 bases separated the two germline ends. This CDR3 spans 12 amino acids. Here the CDR3 DNA reads TGTGCCAGCACATCGGGGCCAGATACGCAGTATTTT. Encoded protein: CASTSGPDTQYF.